What follows are 11 T cell receptor beta chains derived from one specimen sequenced in a study of shared clonotypes between healthy human individuals (dated by TCRdb to about 2020). The library was produced with the immunoSEQ multiplex PCR assay. In its TCRdb copy, this immuneACCESS table keeps in-frame sequences only and misses some clones. Where compared with another copy, unresolved V genes explain less than half of these, and the others have no known cause. For this sample there are some 510,000 clones; 75% to 85% appear just once. The ten largest clonotypes hold approximately 13% of the sample. Material: PBMCs. The source of these receptors is a woman in her thirties or forties in good health. Some clones in this sample may be carry-over from other donors' samples.

This clone was found a few times. The chain couples TRBV28 to TRBJ1-1; D is unclear. Trimming shortened V by 10 bases and J by 0 bases, and 15 bases separated the two germline ends. Looked up from germline, CDR1 is MDHEN and CDR2 is SYDVKM. The CDR3 has 14 residues. The CDR3 region is CANSPSRLNTEAFF. In DNA, the CDR3 is TGTGCCAATTCCCCAAGTCGGCTGAACACTGAAGCTTTCTTT. Variable domain in full (rest from reference TRBV28 and TRBJ1-1): DVKVTQSSRYLVKRTGEKVFLECVQDMDHENMFWYRQDPGLGLRLIYFSYDVKMKEKGDIPEGYSVSREKKERFSLILESASTNQTSMYLCANSPSRLNTEAFFGQGTRLTVV.

This sequence joins TRBV28 and TRBJ1-1; 7 bases fit TRBD1. This CDR3 contains 13 residues. Unmatched junction bases numbered 4, after V lost 3 bases and J lost 6 bases. The germline gives CDR1 MDHEN, CDR2 SYDVKM. CDR3 loop: CASSLGGGPEAFF. The CDR3 DNA is TGTGCCAGCAGTTTGGGAGGGGGCCCTGAAGCTTTCTTT.

The J gene is TRBJ2-1, the V gene TRBV4-2; 9 bases agree with TRBD1. Looked up from germline, CDR1 is LGHNA and CDR2 is YNFKEQ. This CDR3 comprises 14 residues. V dropped 5 bases and J dropped 4; count of bases not matched to a gene: 3. The CDR3 region is CASSGQGIYNEQFF. The CDR3 DNA reads TGTGCCAGCAGCGGACAGGGGATTTACAATGAGCAGTTCTTC.

The chain combines TRBV10-3 with TRBJ1-2, with D unresolved. V shed 4 bases and J shed 0 bases, with 12 bases lying between them. The CDR3 consists of 15 residues. Per germline, CDR1 ENHRY and CDR2 SYGVKD. CDR3 DNA sequence: TGTGCCATCAGTGCTACTGACTCTTCTAACTATGGCTACACCTTC. It specifies CAISATDSSNYGYTF.

The chain joins TRBV28 to TRBJ2-7; D gene ambiguous. CDR3 length equals 12 residues. Germline V gives CDR1 MDHEN, CDR2 SYDVKM. The germline V and J ends were trimmed by 4 bases and 3 bases, with 7 bases remaining between them. CDR3 sequence (DNA): TGTGCCAGCAGTTCGACAATCTACGAGCAGTACTTC. Translating gives CASSSTIYEQYF.

DNA of the CDR3: TGTGCCAGCAGCTTACAGAATAAGTATGGCTACACCTTC. It yields the protein CASSLQNKYGYTF. V and J are TRBV5-4 and TRBJ1-2; no reliable D call. The CDR3 consists of 13 residues. Trimming left V 2 bases short and J 5 bases short, with 10 bases between. Germline-derived CDR1 and CDR2 are SGHNT and YYREEE (reference sequence).

The CDR3 here is CASSPGRDTGELFF. The CDR3 coding sequence is TGTGCCAGCAGCCCCGGACGGGACACCGGGGAGCTGTTTTTT. The chain joins TRBV7-7 to TRBJ2-2; D unclear. This CDR3 is 14 amino acids long. Germline V gives CDR1 SSHAT, CDR2 FNYEAQ (reference sequence). V was pared by 5 bases and J by 3 bases, with 10 bases between.

V and J are TRBV19 and TRBJ2-3; D may be TRBD1 or TRBD2 (6 bases each). Germline V gene data show CDR1 as LNHDA and CDR2 as SQIVND (reference sequence). The CDR3 covers 15 residues. Trimming took 4 bases from V and 5 from J, leaving 16 bases between them. CDR3 sequence (DNA): TGTGCCAGTAGTAGGGGGGCGAGGCGTGTAGATACGCAGTATTTT. As protein: CASSRGARRVDTQYF. Complete variable domain (other parts from reference TRBV19 and TRBJ2-3): DGGITQSPKYLFRKEGQNVTLSCEQNLNHDAMYWYRQDPGQGLRLIYYSQIVNDFQKGDIAEGYSVSREKKESFPLTVTSAQKNPTAFYLCASSRGARRVDTQYFGPGTRLTVL.

This chain joins TRBV6-1 and TRBJ2-7, with D possibly matching TRBD1 (5 bases). Germline CDR1 is MNHNS and CDR2 is SASEGT. Deletions cut 3 bases from V and 2 bases from J, with 14 bases between. The CDR3 contains 15 residues. CDR3 coding DNA: TGTGCCAGCAGTGAGGTGGCTACAGGCCCCTACGAGCAGTACTTC. This encodes CASSEVATGPYEQYF.

V gene TRBV6-5 combines with J gene TRBJ2-3; TRBD2 aligns across 8 bases. The CDR3 sequence is 14 residues long. Germline trimming cut 5 bases from V and 2 bases from J; bases unmatched to any gene: 3. Germline V CDR1 and CDR2: MNHEY, SVGAGI. The CDR3 here is CASSRGGNTDTQYF. The CDR3 DNA is TGTGCCAGCAGTCGGGGGGGGAACACAGATACGCAGTATTTT.

The genes are TRBV27 and TRBJ1-5; D is perhaps TRBD1 (5 bases). The CDR3 covers 16 residues. Germline V gene data show CDR1 as MNHEY and CDR2 as SMNVEV (reference sequence). V dropped 3 bases and J dropped 4 bases, with 16 bases sitting between them. The chain's CDR3 is CASSLVGLGPNQPQHF. The CDR3 DNA reads TGTGCCAGCAGTTTGGTAGGGTTGGGGCCGAATCAGCCCCAGCATTTT.